This entry features one TCR beta chain sequence. The data originate from a study of blood T cell repertoires in COVID-19. Assay: immunoSEQ multiplex PCR; the TCRdb copy retains only in-frame clones and omits some. The sample contains over 65,000 clones, about 80% of which appear only once. This clonotype was obtained from a woman aged 40 to 50 with active or convalescent COVID-19. Source material: peripheral blood.

In DNA, the CDR3 is TGTGCCAGTACCCCCCAGGGCGGCAATTCACCCCTCCACTTT. Protein product: CASTPQGGNSPLHF. The chain couples TRBV19 to TRBJ1-6; D might be TRBD1 (5 bases). From germline, CDR1 is LNHDA and CDR2 SQIVND (reference sequence). CDR3 length: 14 amino acids. V was clipped by 7 bases and J by 7 bases, with 14 bases between them.